Presented here are 4 T cell receptor beta chains from one specimen sequenced in a study of blood T cells in healthy people across ages. For the second PCR, which ran for about 6 to 11 cycles, a sample-barcoded 5' primer and a J-beta primer mix were used. MiXCR, run by TCRdb on the 5' RACE reads, gives a single entry per CDR3 protein. The sample has around 990,000 distinct CDR3 sequences; around two fifths are singletons. Sample: blood. The receptors stem from a man aged 18 to 29 in good health.

The chain is built from TRBV10-3 and TRBJ2-1, with D possibly TRBD1 on 6 matching bases. Germline CDR1 is ENHRY and CDR2 is SYGVKD. The CDR3 loop spans 16 amino acids. Trimming took 1 base from V and 5 from J, leaving 15 bases between them. CDR3 amino acids: CAISEYAGAQHNEQFF. The DNA for the CDR3 is TGTGCCATCAGTGAGTACGCAGGGGCGCAGCACAATGAGCAGTTCTTC.

The J gene is TRBJ2-5, the V gene TRBV12-3 or TRBV12-4; 10 bases fit TRBD1. There are 15 residues in the CDR3. The ends lost 9 bases at V and 11 bases at J; junction bases unmatched: 18. CDR3 amino acids: CASSRDRGGYNEQYF. CDR3 in DNA: TGTGCCAGTAGTAGGGACAGGGGAGGCTACAATGAGCAGTACTTC.

Worth noting for this clonotype: In this CDR3 the conserved last residue, phenylalanine or tryptophan, is missing, so a read error is likely. The chain uses TRBV12-3 or TRBV12-4 and TRBJ2-5; 7 bases agree with TRBD1. The assigned J gene may be wrong: the sequence end matches TRBJ2-7 better. CDR3 length: 12 residues. The CDR3 region is CASSFDRDEQYS. The CDR3 DNA reads as TGTGCCAGCAGTTTCGACAGGGACGAGCAGTACTCC.

The V call is TRBV12-3 or TRBV12-4, the J call TRBJ2-2; D is undetermined. The CDR3 extends over 13 amino acids. The V end lost 3 bases, the J end lost 6 bases, and 8 bases lay between the germline ends. CDR3: CASSLNTAGELFF. The CDR3 DNA reads as TGTGCCAGCAGTTTGAATACAGCCGGGGAGCTGTTTTTT.